This T cell receptor (beta chain) was profiled in a study of blood T cell repertoires in COVID-19. TCRdb's copy holds only in-frame clones and misses some; the assay was immunoSEQ multiplex PCR. The table includes about 300,000 clones, nearly 90% detected once. Losses at the gene ends were 1 base for V and 5 bases for J; bases not matched to a gene: 5. The CDR3 contains 14 residues. The germline V gene encodes CDR1 SGHKS and CDR2 YYEKEE (reference sequence). The sequencing sample was made of PBMCs or T cells enriched from blood (not recorded which). The sequence came from a woman aged 45 to 65 who had been exposed to COVID-19. The chain recombines TRBV5-5 with TRBJ2-5; 7 bases are a match to TRBD1. CDR3 in amino acids: CASSLQTGWETQYF. CDR3 coding DNA: TGTGCCAGCAGCTTGCAGACAGGGTGGGAGACCCAGTACTTC.